The T cell receptor (beta chain) under discussion was sequenced for a study of T cells after yellow fever vaccination. Findings and limits, study-wide: One caveat is that FACS-sorted repertoires could contain abundant clonotypes contaminating from the bulk population.

This clonotype was detected only a few times. What it recognizes is unknown. TCRdb reprocessed the 5' RACE reads via MiXCR and lists one record per CDR3 protein. This sample has 500,000 to 700,000 distinct CDR3 sequences, with about 19% found just once. CDR3 length: 16 amino acids. The ends lost 5 bases at V and 4 bases at J; junction bases unmatched: 7. This sample comprised PBMCs, obtained 15 days after the yellow fever booster vaccination. This TCR was recovered from a man younger than 40 who received the YFV17D yellow fever vaccine. This rearrangement joins TRBV12-3 or TRBV12-4 to TRBJ2-3, with 12 nucleotides matching TRBD2. The CDR3 bases are TGTGCCAGCAGTCCACTGACTAGCGGGAGTCCAGATACGCAGTATTTT. It translates to CASSPLTSGSPDTQYF.